The 10 T cell receptor beta chains below were found in one sample sequenced in a study of OX40 agonist ivuxolimab in advanced cancers. This table comes from immunoSEQ multiplex PCR, and its TCRdb copy is limited to in-frame clones, with some not included. Of some 95,000 clones in the sample, around 85% were seen once. The input for sequencing was CD4+ or CD8+ T cells sorted from blood, taken in a trial of the OX40 agonist ivuxolimab. Receptor source: an adult with an advanced solid tumor such as melanoma, head and neck, liver or kidney cancer.

This clone has only one observation. The V and J genes are TRBV10-3 and TRBJ2-2; no definite D call. Trimming removed 6 bases from V and 4 bases from J, with 12 bases in between. The CDR3 has 14 residues. Germline values: CDR1 ENHRY, CDR2 SYGVKD. CDR3 nucleotides: TGTGCCATCAGGGCCGGGTCTTCCACCGGGGAGCTGTTTTTT. Amino acids: CAIRAGSSTGELFF.

In this sample, this clone turned up a few times. Here the CDR3 DNA reads TGTGCCAGCAGCTCAAAGGCGAGCTCCTATGGCTACACCTTC. This codes for CASSSKASSYGYTF. This chain joins TRBV7-8 and TRBJ1-2, with unresolved D. V was shortened by 4 bases and J by 4 bases, with 13 bases between the two germline ends. CDR1 and CDR2 (germline): SGHVS, FQNEAQ. This CDR3 spans 14 amino acids.

The V gene is TRBV10-2, the J gene TRBJ1-4, with 10 bases matching TRBD1. CDR3 size: 16 residues. V lost 4 bases, J lost 3 bases, and 5 bases stayed unmatched. The germline gives CDR1 WSHSY, CDR2 SAAADI. The CDR3 region is CASSVRQGAPNEKLFF. CDR3 DNA sequence: TGCGCCAGCAGTGTCCGACAGGGGGCCCCTAATGAAAAACTGTTTTTT.

There are a few counts of this clone. The V and J genes are TRBV4-2 and TRBJ1-2; D unresolved. Trimming took 0 bases from V and 5 from J, leaving 13 bases between them. Looked up from germline, CDR1 is LGHNA and CDR2 is YNFKEQ. This CDR3 is built from 15 residues. CDR3 amino acids: CASSQDFLGWYGYTF. The CDR3 nucleotides read TGTGCCAGCAGCCAAGACTTCCTCGGGTGGTATGGCTACACCTTC.

This rearrangement joins TRBV6-1 to TRBJ1-2; D unresolved. Between the trimmed V and J ends, which lost 5 bases and 5 bases, there was a span of 12 bases. There are 13 residues in the CDR3. Germline loops: CDR1 MNHNS, CDR2 SASEGT. The CDR3 region is CASSQWTGYGYTF. The CDR3 DNA is TGTGCCAGCAGTCAATGGACGGGGTATGGCTACACCTTC.

V is TRBV10-3 and J is TRBJ2-2, with D maybe TRBD2 (6 bases). The V and J ends lost 4 bases and 0 bases respectively, with 12 bases between them. Germline CDR1 reads ENHRY; CDR2 reads SYGVKD. This CDR3 is 16 amino acids long. In nucleotides, the CDR3 is TGTGCCATCAGTGGAAAGTGGGGGGCGAACACCGGGGAGCTGTTTTTT. This codes for CAISGKWGANTGELFF.

Only a few counts were recorded for this clone. V gene TRBV5-1 combines with J gene TRBJ2-1, with 11 bases matching TRBD2. J lost 7 bases, V lost 1 base, and 7 bases had no gene match. CDR1 and CDR2 (germline): SGHRS, YFSETQ. This CDR3 has 16 amino acids. DNA for the CDR3: TGCGCCAGCAGCTTGTTCCTAGCGGGGGGTAAAAATGAGCAGTTCTTC. Translation: CASSLFLAGGKNEQFF. Supplemented by reference TRBV5-1 and TRBJ2-1, the full variable domain reads KAGVTQTPRYLIKTRGQQVTLSCSPISGHRSVSWYQQTPGQGLQFLFEYFSETQRNKGNFPGRFSGRQFSNSRSEMNVSTLELGDSALYLCASSLFLAGGKNEQFFGPGTRLTVL.

The rearrangement uses TRBV18 and TRBJ2-7; possibly TRBD1 for D (6 bases). CDR3 size: 15 residues. The V gene's germline CDR1 is KGHSH and CDR2 LQKENI. Trimming stripped 2 bases from V and 0 bases from J, with 11 bases between. CDR3 DNA sequence: TGTGCCAGCTCACCAAACCGGGACACCTCCTACGAGCAGTACTTC. Amino acid sequence: CASSPNRDTSYEQYF. Complete variable domain (other parts from reference TRBV18 and TRBJ2-7): NAGVMQNPRHLVRRRGQEARLRCSPMKGHSHVYWYRQLPEEGLKFMVYLQKENIIDESGMPKERFSAEFPKEGPSILRIQQVVRGDSAAYFCASSPNRDTSYEQYFGPGTRLTVT.

The chain couples TRBV5-8 to TRBJ2-5, with D perhaps being TRBD1 or TRBD2 (5 bases each). Germline V gives CDR1 SGHTS, CDR2 YDEGEE. V was clipped by 8 bases and J by 4 bases, with 24 bases between them. This CDR3 spans 16 amino acids. CDR3 in DNA: TGTGCCAGTGGGGGTTGGTCGCAGGGTCTATCAGAGACCCAGTACTTC. This sequence encodes CASGGWSQGLSETQYF.

Details on this clone: It is likely a read error, because the conserved phenylalanine at the end of the CDR3 is missing. J is TRBJ1-6 and V is TRBV6-1; TRBD1 is a possible D gene (6 bases). CDR3 size: 17 residues. Germline values: CDR1 MNHNS, CDR2 SASEGT. V dropped 4 bases and J dropped 0 bases, with 13 bases sitting between them. The CDR3 bases are TGTGCCAGCAGTGCACGGACAGCGAGCTCCTATAATTCACCCCTCCACCTT. It is translated as CASSARTASSYNSPLHL.